This paragraph covers one TCR beta chain sequence. Data came from immunoSEQ multiplex PCR; TCRdb stores just in-frame clones and leaves some out. The sample has around 330,000 clones, roughly 90% seen once. Cohorts were based on clinical histories the participants reported. Germline V gene lookup returns CDR1 SQVTM and CDR2 ANQGSEA. Trimming took 7 bases from V and 1 from J, leaving 16 bases between them. The CDR3 loop spans 14 amino acids. The data derive from a study of blood T cell repertoires in COVID-19. This sequence was found in a man aged 55 to 69 who had recovered from COVID-19. Sequenced sample: PBMCs or T cells enriched from blood (not recorded which). V is TRBV29-1 and J is TRBJ1-1; D call uncertain. The CDR3 region has the DNA TGCAGCGGTGCGGGCCCCACATCGAACACTGAAGCTTTCTTT. This translates into CSGAGPTSNTEAFF.